Listed here is a single T cell receptor (beta chain). Germline V CDR1 and CDR2: LNHNV, YYDKDF (reference sequence). The CDR3 runs 16 residues. V was trimmed by 0 bases and J by 5 bases, leaving 14 bases between them. Profiling relied on immunoSEQ multiplex PCR, and the TCRdb table lists in-frame clones only, not all of them. The data contain 100,000 or so clones, 94% of them seen just once; the ten biggest clones take up around 0.96%. The data derive from a study of T cell changes during pregnancy in multiple sclerosis. The genes are TRBV15 and TRBJ1-5; D may be TRBD1 (5 bases). Sequenced here: peripheral blood, sampled before pregnancy. The source of this sequence is a female donor with multiple sclerosis, enrolled in a pregnancy study. The CDR3 loop is CATSRDLGTPDQPQHF. The CDR3 bases are TGTGCCACCAGCAGAGATCTCGGGACTCCCGATCAGCCCCAGCATTTT.